One T cell receptor (beta chain) is described in this entry. Membership in each cohort depended on participant-reported clinical history. CDR1 is MNHEY and CDR2 is SVGAGI in the germline V gene. CDR3 length: 14 amino acids. Deletions cut 2 bases from V and 3 bases from J, with 10 bases between. Original methodology: It was from reference gene primer amplification that nucleated cell counts were estimated. TCRdb's copy holds only in-frame clones and misses some; the assay was immunoSEQ multiplex PCR. V, J and clone size reflect that table, while D and trimming were determined from the DNA. The sample has around 310,000 clones; roughly 89% are singletons. The data were taken from a study of blood T cell repertoires in COVID-19. Study-level background: Sites in the United States, Italy and Spain provided acute and convalescent COVID-19 samples. The analysed material was cDNA or gDNA that came from T cells, B-cell-depleted T cells, or PBMCs.

The chain employs TRBV6-5 and TRBJ1-1, with D perhaps TRBD1 (5 bases). The source material was PBMCs or T cells enriched from blood (not recorded which). The source of this sequence is a woman between 25 and 40 years old who had recovered from COVID-19. The CDR3 region has the DNA TGTGCCAGCAGTTACGACAGCCGGGACACTGAAGCTTTCTTT. Protein product: CASSYDSRDTEAFF.